This TCR beta chain was identified during a study of blood T cell repertoires in COVID-19. Study in general: Donors in the United States, Italy and Spain gave samples during acute or convalescent COVID-19. T cells, B-cell-depleted T cells, or PBMCs supplied cDNA or gDNA.

Original processing methods: Nucleated cell counts were estimated from reference gene primer amplification. The method was immunoSEQ multiplex PCR; TCRdb's version includes in-frame clones alone and lacks a portion of them. The D gene and trimming were derived from the DNA, and the V and J assignments and clone size from that table. The sample includes roughly 68,000 clones, approximately 82% of them seen just once. The V gene's germline CDR1 is LNHNV and CDR2 YYDKDF (reference sequence). V dropped 5 bases and J dropped 4 bases, with 14 bases sitting between them. This CDR3 has 14 residues. This clonotype was sampled from an elderly woman with acute or convalescent COVID-19. The source material was peripheral blood. This chain links TRBV15 with TRBJ2-5, with D perhaps matching TRBD2 (5 bases). The DNA of the CDR3 is TGTGCCACCAGCGAGCCCAGCGGTGGAGAGACCCAGTACTTC. It specifies CATSEPSGGETQYF.